This entry describes one TCR beta chain. TCRdb ran MiXCR on the 5' RACE reads and lists one entry per CDR3 protein. This table has under 85,000 distinct CDR3 sequences, around 13% appearing once. This record comes from a study of early T cells in non-severe SARS-CoV-2 infection. Study-level information: Whole-blood bulk RNA, unsorted, was sequenced, and chains were unpaired.

Trimming at V came to 3 bases and at J to 2 bases, leaving 6 bases not matched to a gene. The germline V gene has CDR1 KGHSH and CDR2 LQKENI. This CDR3 is 16 amino acids long. V usage is TRBV18 and J usage is TRBJ2-7; 11 bases agree with TRBD2. The specimen was whole blood. This TCR was recovered from an adult who was a healthcare worker with PCR-confirmed SARS-CoV-2 infection or an uninfected control (not recorded which). The CDR3 is CASSPLTSGTAYEQYF. The CDR3 DNA follows: TGTGCCAGCTCACCGCTGACTAGCGGGACTGCCTACGAGCAGTACTTC.